What follows are 30 T cell receptor beta chains derived from one specimen sequenced in a study of blood T cell repertoires in COVID-19. Only in-frame clones appear in the TCRdb table, and some are missing; sequencing was by immunoSEQ multiplex PCR. The sample records approximately 120,000 clones, 90% being singletons. Input material: peripheral blood. Receptors were obtained from a human donor in a cohort sampled during active COVID-19.

This clone was seen more than once but under ten times. The genes are TRBV6-2 or TRBV6-3 and TRBJ1-5; D not resolved. This CDR3 has 15 residues. The V end lost 4 bases, the J end lost 3 bases, and 13 bases lay between the germline ends. CDR1 and CDR2 (germline): MNHEY, SVGEGT. CDR3 in DNA: TGTGCCAGCAGTTCCAGGTGGCTGTTCAATCAGCCCCAGCATTTT. Its translation is CASSSRWLFNQPQHF.

This clone was detected only a few times. This sequence joins TRBV19 and TRBJ1-1; possible D gene TRBD1, 5 bases. Trimming pared 3 bases from V and 4 bases from J, leaving 18 bases between. Germline values: CDR1 LNHDA, CDR2 SQIVND (reference sequence). CDR3 size: 16 residues. The CDR3 nucleotides read TGTGCCAGTAGTATTCGTGGCGGGACGGGACCCACTGAAGCTTTCTTT. Encoded protein: CASSIRGGTGPTEAFF.

Only one count was recorded for this clone. CDR3 sequence reads: CASSGGQETNTEAFF. CDR3 sequence (DNA): TGCGCCAGCAGCGGAGGACAGGAAACGAACACTGAAGCTTTCTTT. The genes are TRBV5-1 and TRBJ1-1, with 7 bases lining up with TRBD1. This CDR3 is 15 amino acids long. Germline loops: CDR1 SGHRS, CDR2 YFSETQ. J was trimmed by 1 base and V by 4 bases; bases with no gene match: 7.

J is TRBJ1-5 and V is TRBV25-1; 7 bases are shared with TRBD1. The CDR3 sequence is 18 residues long. Unmatched junction bases numbered 15, after V lost 2 bases and J lost 5 bases. CDR1 is MGHDK and CDR2 is SYGVNS in the germline V gene. The CDR3 loop reads CASSEPSSRGKGDQPQHF. CDR3 in DNA: TGTGCCAGCAGTGAACCCAGCAGCAGGGGGAAAGGAGATCAGCCCCAGCATTTT.

CDR3 region: CASSQGTGLAKNIQYF. For the CDR3, the DNA is TGTGCCAGCAGCCAAGGGACAGGACTAGCCAAAAACATTCAGTACTTC. The V call is TRBV3-1 (or the pseudogene TRBV3-2), the J call TRBJ2-4; TRBD1 matches at 7 bases. Germline CDR1 LGHDT, CDR2 YNNKEL (reference sequence). V was clipped by 1 base and J by 0 bases; unmatched bases: 3. The CDR3 consists of 16 residues.

This sequence joins TRBV5-4 and TRBJ1-1; D possibly corresponds to TRBD1 (5 bases). V was cut by 0 bases and J by 2 bases, with 8 bases left in between. The CDR3 consists of 14 residues. The germline gives CDR1 SGHNT, CDR2 YYREEE (reference sequence). CDR3 sequence: CASSLETDNTEAFF. The CDR3 DNA follows: TGTGCCAGCAGCTTGGAGACAGATAACACTGAAGCTTTCTTT. Drawing the rest from reference TRBV5-4 and TRBJ1-1, the complete variable domain is ETGVTQSPTHLIKTRGQQVTLRCSSQSGHNTVSWYQQALGQGPQFIFQYYREEENGRGNFPPRFSGLQFPNYSSELNVNALELDDSALYLCASSLETDNTEAFFGQGTRLTVV.

This clone was detected only once. The genes are TRBV7-2 and TRBJ2-7, with 11 positions matching TRBD2. The CDR3 spans 15 residues. The germline CDR1 and CDR2 sequences are SGHTA and FQGNSA. V lost 5 bases and J lost 4; bases outside the gene matches: 7. The CDR3 sequence is CASSLTSGGAYEQYF. The DNA of the CDR3 is TGTGCCAGCAGCCTAACTAGCGGGGGCGCATACGAGCAGTACTTC.

The rearrangement joins TRBV6-6 to TRBJ1-3, with no clear D. Germline loops: CDR1 MNHNY, CDR2 SVGAGI (reference sequence). Trimming removed 0 bases at V and 3 bases at J, with 6 bases between. CDR3 length: 14 amino acids. CDR3 in amino acids: CASSYSGFGNTIYF. In DNA, the CDR3 is TGTGCCAGCAGTTACTCGGGCTTTGGAAACACCATATATTTT.

The J gene is TRBJ2-7, the V gene TRBV18; 7 bases agree with TRBD1. The CDR3 is 15 residues long. V lost 2 bases and J lost 1; bases outside the gene matches: 5. Per germline, CDR1 KGHSH and CDR2 LQKENI. The CDR3 sequence is CASSPIQGVSYEQYF. The CDR3 nucleotides are TGTGCCAGCTCACCAATCCAGGGGGTATCCTACGAGCAGTACTTC.

The CDR3 nucleotides read TGTGCCAGCAGCTTGGGTGACAGACCCCTCCACTTT. Amino acid sequence: CASSLGDRPLHF. V gene TRBV5-8 combines with J gene TRBJ1-6; D is perhaps TRBD1 (5 bases). CDR3 length: 12 amino acids. V lost 0 bases to trimming and J lost 12 bases, with 7 bases between them. The germline gives CDR1 SGHTS, CDR2 YDEGEE.

The J gene is TRBJ2-6, the V gene TRBV3-1 (or the pseudogene TRBV3-2); 7 positions match TRBD2. The CDR3 has 18 residues. Unmatched junction bases numbered 9, after V lost 4 bases and J lost 0 bases. Germline CDR1 and CDR2: LGHDT and YNNKEL (reference sequence). CDR3: CASSPWEGRYSGANVLTF. Written as DNA, the CDR3 is TGTGCCAGCAGCCCGTGGGAGGGCCGATACTCTGGGGCCAACGTCCTGACTTTC.

The V call is TRBV28, the J call TRBJ2-4; 14 positions agree with TRBD2. The CDR3 runs to 20 residues. Germline lookup yields CDR1 MDHEN and CDR2 SYDVKM. The V and J ends lost 6 bases and 1 base, in that order; junction bases with no gene match: 14. CDR3 loop: CASSSRPFRLAGGAKNIQYF. CDR3 nucleotide sequence: TGTGCCAGCAGCTCCCGGCCCTTTAGACTAGCGGGAGGGGCCAAAAACATTCAGTACTTC.

J is TRBJ2-3 and V is TRBV7-2; 7 bases agree with TRBD1. Germline loops: CDR1 SGHTA, CDR2 FQGNSA. J lost 3 bases, V lost 5 bases, and 11 bases had no gene match. This CDR3 spans 16 amino acids. The CDR3 DNA reads TGTGCCAGCAGCCAACCCGGGACAGATAAGACAGATACGCAGTATTTT. Translation: CASSQPGTDKTDTQYF. Together with reference TRBV7-2 and TRBJ2-3, the CDR3 gives the full variable domain: GAGVSQSPSNKVTEKGKDVELRCDPISGHTALYWYRQSLGQGLEFLIYFQGNSAPDKSGLPSDRFSAERTGGSVSTLTIQRTQQEDSAVYLCASSQPGTDKTDTQYFGPGTRLTVL.

This clone was counted once. This sequence joins TRBV7-6 and TRBJ2-6, with D perhaps matching TRBD2 (6 bases). The CDR3 sequence is 18 residues long. Trimming pared 2 bases from V and 1 base from J, leaving 15 bases between. The germline V gene encodes CDR1 SGHVS and CDR2 FNYEAQ. CDR3 sequence (DNA): TGTGCCAGCAGCTTACAGGGACTGACTCTTTCTGGGGCCAACGTCCTGACTTTC. Translation gives CASSLQGLTLSGANVLTF.

The chain joins TRBV9 to TRBJ1-1, with 8 bases lining up with TRBD1. Trimming removed 3 bases from V and 5 bases from J; junction bases left unmatched: 12. This CDR3 is 16 amino acids long. In germline, CDR1 is SGDLS, CDR2 YYNGEE. The DNA for the CDR3 is TGTGCCAGCAGCGCGTTCCCAGGGGGCTCGGGAACTGAAGCTTTCTTT. This translates into CASSAFPGGSGTEAFF.

The chain combines TRBV5-4 with TRBJ1-1, with 7 bases aligning to TRBD1. This CDR3 spans 13 amino acids. V was pared by 6 bases and J by 2 bases, with 4 bases of the junction left unmatched. Germline V CDR1 and CDR2: SGHNT, YYREEE (reference sequence). CDR3 nucleotide sequence: TGTGCCAGCAAGAACAGGGGTAACACTGAAGCTTTCTTT. As protein: CASKNRGNTEAFF.

The CDR3 is CASSPYYLAGGPNIQYF. Written as DNA, the CDR3 is TGTGCCAGCTCACCCTATTACCTAGCGGGGGGACCAAACATTCAGTACTTC. The V gene is TRBV18, the J gene TRBJ2-4; 11 nucleotides line up with TRBD2. Germline V gene sequence: CDR1 KGHSH, CDR2 LQKENI. The CDR3 is made up of 17 amino acids. V was pared by 3 bases and J by 6 bases, with 10 bases of the junction left unmatched.

The chain joins TRBV19 to TRBJ1-1, with TRBD1 identical over 11 bases. The V and J ends lost 6 bases and 4 bases, in that order; junction bases with no gene match: 4. The V gene's germline CDR1 is LNHDA and CDR2 SQIVND (reference sequence). The CDR3 consists of 14 residues. The CDR3 is CASRTGTGGTEAFF. As DNA, the CDR3 is TGTGCCAGTAGAACCGGGACAGGGGGCACTGAAGCTTTCTTT.

J is TRBJ2-5 and V is TRBV6-2 or TRBV6-3, with D perhaps TRBD2 (5 bases). The CDR3 consists of 16 residues. CDR1 and CDR2 (germline): MNHEY, SVGEGT. Trimming took 2 bases from V and 3 from J, leaving 16 bases between them. DNA of the CDR3: TGTGCCAGCAGTTACCGGGGTGCGGCCCAAAAAGAGACCCAGTACTTC. This gives the protein CASSYRGAAQKETQYF.

The gene calls are TRBV6-2 or TRBV6-3 and TRBJ2-2; D not resolved. Trimming cost V 1 base and J 4 bases, with 10 bases left between them. The CDR3 sequence is 15 residues long. Germline loops: CDR1 MNHEY, CDR2 SVGEGT. Here the CDR3 reads CASSYYFAPTGELFF. The CDR3 DNA reads as TGTGCCAGCAGTTACTACTTTGCCCCCACCGGGGAGCTGTTTTTT.

The genes are TRBV6-1 and TRBJ1-1; D not certain. Trimming stripped 1 base from V and 1 base from J, with 7 bases between. In germline, CDR1 is MNHNS, CDR2 SASEGT. The CDR3 loop spans 14 amino acids. CDR3 nucleotide sequence: TGTGCCAGCAGTGAAGGAGGAACGAACACTGAAGCTTTCTTT. Translating gives CASSEGGTNTEAFF.

J is TRBJ2-2 and V is TRBV20-1; D is undetermined. The germline gives CDR1 DFQATT, CDR2 SNEGSKA (reference sequence). Trimming cost V 6 bases and J 6 bases, with 8 bases left between them. The CDR3 has 11 residues. CDR3 bases: TGCAGTGCCGAAGCCGCCGGGGAGCTGTTTTTT. As protein: CSAEAAGELFF.

The chain employs TRBV10-3 and TRBJ2-3; TRBD2 is a possible D gene (6 bases). The CDR3 sequence is 13 residues long. The V and J ends lost 8 bases and 3 bases respectively, with 12 bases between them. Germline V CDR1 and CDR2: ENHRY, SYGVKD. The CDR3 DNA reads TGTGCCATCCAAGGAGGGAGAACAGATACGCAGTATTTT. Translating it yields CAIQGGRTDTQYF.

This chain uses TRBV10-1 with TRBJ2-3, with D maybe TRBD1 (5 bases). The CDR3 is 16 residues long. Trimming removed 0 bases from V and 4 bases from J, with 14 bases in between. Germline CDR1 reads WNHNN; CDR2 reads SYGVQD (reference sequence). The DNA for the CDR3 is TGCGCCAGCAGTGAGTCTAAGGGGCCGGTTTCAGATACGCAGTATTTT. This codes for CASSESKGPVSDTQYF.

The chain uses TRBV9 and TRBJ1-2; D not certain. The germline CDR1 and CDR2 sequences are SGDLS and YYNGEE. CDR3 length: 15 amino acids. V lost 1 base to trimming and J lost 0 bases, with 10 bases between them. Here the CDR3 DNA reads TGTGCCAGCAGCGTATCGCCAGATCCTAACTATGGCTACACCTTC. This gives the protein CASSVSPDPNYGYTF.

The V and J genes are TRBV14 and TRBJ1-2; TRBD1 is a possible D gene (6 bases). Germline V gene data show CDR1 as SGHDN and CDR2 as FVKESK. The CDR3 is 18 residues long. Between the trimmed V and J ends, which lost 0 bases and 2 bases, there was a span of 19 bases. CDR3 DNA: TGTGCCAGCAGCCAAGATCTAGTAAAGCCAGGGGCGAACTATGGCTACACCTTC. This translates into CASSQDLVKPGANYGYTF.

V gene TRBV24-1 combines with J gene TRBJ2-7, with 10 bases identical to TRBD2. The germline V gene encodes CDR1 KGHDR and CDR2 SFDVKD. With V trimmed by 4 bases and J by 5 bases, 7 bases remained unmatched. The CDR3 has 15 residues. The CDR3: CATSDGSGGRDEQYF. CDR3 DNA: TGTGCCACCAGTGACGGTAGCGGGGGGCGGGACGAGCAGTACTTC.

The V gene is TRBV6-6, the J gene TRBJ2-1; no reliable D call. V was pared by 0 bases and J by 8 bases, with 17 bases between. Germline V gene data show CDR1 as MNHNY and CDR2 as SVGAGI (reference sequence). The CDR3 is 16 amino acids. The CDR3 reads CASSYSPKLRSDEQFF. The CDR3, as DNA: TGTGCCAGCAGTTACTCCCCCAAACTGAGGTCGGATGAGCAGTTCTTC.

This clone was detected a few times. V gene TRBV9 combines with J gene TRBJ1-6, with TRBD1 as a possible D gene (5 bases). CDR3 length: 14 residues. The V end was cut by 1 base, the J end by 9 bases, with 11 bases between. Germline CDR1 is SGDLS and CDR2 is YYNGEE. DNA for the CDR3: TGTGCCAGCAGCGTAACTGACAGTCTTTCACCCCTCCACTTT. The encoded protein is CASSVTDSLSPLHF.

The chain is built from TRBV15 and TRBJ1-2, with 8 bases identical to TRBD1. Trimming removed 8 bases from V and 7 bases from J; junction bases left unmatched: 6. The CDR3 runs 12 residues. Germline CDR1 is LNHNV and CDR2 is YYDKDF (reference sequence). The CDR3 DNA reads as TGTGCCACCCGACAGGGGATGGGTGGCTACACCTTC. This encodes CATRQGMGGYTF.